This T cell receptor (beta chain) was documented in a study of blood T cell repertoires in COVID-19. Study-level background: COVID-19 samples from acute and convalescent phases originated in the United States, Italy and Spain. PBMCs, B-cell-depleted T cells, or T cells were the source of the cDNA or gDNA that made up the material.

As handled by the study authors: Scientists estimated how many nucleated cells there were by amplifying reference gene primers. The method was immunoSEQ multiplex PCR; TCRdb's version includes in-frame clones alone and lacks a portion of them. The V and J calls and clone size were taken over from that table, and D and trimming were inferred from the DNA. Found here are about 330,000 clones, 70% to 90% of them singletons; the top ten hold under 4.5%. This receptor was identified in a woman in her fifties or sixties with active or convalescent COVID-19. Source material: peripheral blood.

The CDR3 loop reads CSVSDRGRHEKLFF. The CDR3 bases are TGCAGCGTGTCCGACAGGGGTCGTCACGAAAAACTGTTTTTT. This rearrangement joins TRBV29-1 to TRBJ1-4, with TRBD1 matching over 8 bases. Per the germline V gene, CDR1 is SQVTM and CDR2 is ANQGSEA. Losses at the gene ends were 6 bases for V and 8 bases for J; bases not matched to a gene: 11. The CDR3 consists of 14 residues.